The present entry profiles one T cell receptor (beta chain) with its context. The table came from immunoSEQ multiplex PCR; TCRdb's copy has only in-frame clones and leaves some out. The table shows tens of thousands of clones, with 65% to 80% occurring only once. The data derive from a study of radiation and T cells in renal cell carcinoma. Study as a whole: Nephrectomy followed 15 Gy stereotactic body radiation by 4 weeks.

Time point given: baseline pretreatment blood. The treatment was: 15 Gy SBRT to primary tumor, nephrectomy 4 weeks later. After SBRT, blood was collected at 2 and 4 weeks, plus baseline. The specimen comprised blood, sampled from a patient whose treatment included radiotherapy and nephrectomy. This clonotype was sampled from a man in his sixties with renal cell carcinoma.

CDR3 in DNA: TGTGCCAGCAGTTTAGACCGCTTATCGAACACTGAAGCTTTCTTT. Its translation: CASSLDRLSNTEAFF. The rearrangement links TRBV27 to TRBJ1-1; D ambiguous. From germline, CDR1 is MNHEY and CDR2 SMNVEV (reference sequence). Trimming took off 2 bases at V and 1 base at J, with 11 bases between the two ends. The CDR3 totals 15 residues.